The sequence of this TCR beta chain was determined in a study of blood T cell repertoires in COVID-19. In the study overall: Nucleic acid was either cDNA or gDNA, and it came from T cells, B-cell-depleted T cells, or PBMCs.

V lost 6 bases to trimming and J lost 5 bases; unmatched junction nucleotides: 4. CDR1 MNHNY and CDR2 SVGAGI come from the germline V gene (reference sequence). CDR3 length equals 15 residues. TCRdb keeps only in-frame clones here, not all; method: immunoSEQ multiplex PCR. The sample holds about 280,000 clones, about nine tenths seen once. This clonotype was sampled from a woman in her thirties or forties who had recovered from COVID-19. V usage is TRBV6-6 and J usage is TRBJ2-1; 13 bases align to TRBD2. What was sequenced was peripheral blood. DNA of the CDR3: TGTGCCAGCAGCCGGGGACTAGCGGGAAACAATGAGCAGTTCTTC. It yields the protein CASSRGLAGNNEQFF.